This T cell receptor (beta chain) is from a study of T-cell memory formation after mild COVID-19. The germline V gene has CDR1 SGHAT and CDR2 FQNNGV. V lost 7 bases and J 3 bases, leaving 19 bases between the germline ends. This CDR3 spans 16 amino acids. Each CDR3 protein gets one entry after TCRdb re-called the 5' RACE reads with MiXCR. This sample has about 340,000 distinct CDR3 sequences; around 20% occur once, and the top ten carry roughly a fifth. This receptor was obtained from a man younger than 30 who had mild COVID-19 (a few samples of this study predate the infection). Cell type and time point are not known. Sequencing was performed on PBMCs or a T cell subset sorted from them (not recorded which). This sequence joins TRBV11-2 and TRBJ2-4; tentatively, D is TRBD1 or TRBD2 (5 bases each). In nucleotides, the CDR3 is TGTGCCAGCACCCTTGGGAGAGGGGAAAACAAAAACATTCAGTACTTC. As protein: CASTLGRGENKNIQYF.